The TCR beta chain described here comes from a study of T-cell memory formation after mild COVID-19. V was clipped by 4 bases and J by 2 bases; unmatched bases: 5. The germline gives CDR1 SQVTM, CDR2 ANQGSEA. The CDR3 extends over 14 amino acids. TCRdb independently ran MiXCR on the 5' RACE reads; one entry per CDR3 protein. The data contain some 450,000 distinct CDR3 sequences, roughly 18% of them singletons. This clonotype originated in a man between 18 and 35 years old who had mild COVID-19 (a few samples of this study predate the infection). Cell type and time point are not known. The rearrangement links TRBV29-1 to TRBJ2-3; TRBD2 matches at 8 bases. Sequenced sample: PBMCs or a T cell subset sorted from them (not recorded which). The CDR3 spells CSVVSGGPTDTQYF. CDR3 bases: TGCAGCGTTGTCTCGGGGGGGCCCACAGATACGCAGTATTTT.